The 19 T cell receptor beta chains in this list originate from one sample, sequenced in a study of cytotoxic CD8 clonotypes in ibrutinib-treated CLL. Clones were sequenced by immunoSEQ multiplex PCR, and TCRdb holds only the in-frame ones, with some missing. Of approximately 330,000 clones in the sample, roughly 79% are singletons; the top ten hold about 6.3%. This specimen consisted of PBMCs, obtained before ibrutinib treatment. The receptors were gathered from a human donor with chronic lymphocytic leukemia.

V gene TRBV6-5 combines with J gene TRBJ2-7, with TRBD1 identical over 9 bases. Germline-derived CDR1 and CDR2 are MNHEY and SVGAGI. The V gene end was trimmed by 7 bases and the J gene end by 6 bases; junction bases not matched to a gene: 10. The CDR3 sequence is 14 residues long. CDR3 residues: CASTAWDRDVEQYF. Here the CDR3 DNA reads TGTGCCAGCACCGCCTGGGACAGGGACGTCGAGCAGTACTTC.

This rearrangement joins TRBV5-4 to TRBJ2-1; D uncertain. V lost 0 bases and J 8 bases, leaving 24 bases between the germline ends. The germline V gene encodes CDR1 SGHNT and CDR2 YYREEE (reference sequence). There are 18 residues in the CDR3. This CDR3 reads CASSLAVGGGPQGDEQFF. CDR3 coding DNA: TGTGCCAGCAGCTTGGCCGTGGGTGGCGGACCCCAAGGCGATGAGCAGTTCTTC.

This clone turned up a few times. The chain is built from TRBV5-1 and TRBJ1-1; no definite D call. Trimming shortened V by 7 bases and J by 0 bases, and 10 bases separated the two germline ends. CDR3 size: 13 residues. The germline gives CDR1 SGHRS, CDR2 YFSETQ. The CDR3, as DNA: TGCGCCAGCCGACGGAATTTGAACACTGAAGCTTTCTTT. Translation: CASRRNLNTEAFF.

The genes are TRBV7-9 and TRBJ2-7; maybe TRBD1 (5 bases). The CDR3 length is 14 residues. Germline assignment: CDR1 SEHNR and CDR2 FQNEAQ (reference sequence). Trimming took 5 bases from V and 2 from J, leaving 13 bases between them. The DNA of the CDR3 is TGTGCCAGCAGCAAGCCACAGGTTACCTACGAGCAGTACTTC. It encodes CASSKPQVTYEQYF.

This chain joins TRBV18 and TRBJ2-7; no firm D call. Germline V lookup: CDR1 KGHSH, CDR2 LQKENI. The CDR3 has 14 amino acids. V was pared by 6 bases and J by 4 bases, with 16 bases between. The CDR3 region has the DNA TGTGCCAGCTCGACCCGGCTAGGTTGGTACGAGCAGTACTTC. This encodes CASSTRLGWYEQYF.

There are a few counts of this clone. The rearrangement joins TRBV11-2 to TRBJ1-1; possibly TRBD1 for D (5 bases). The ends were cut back, 6 bases at V and 10 bases at J, with 18 bases in the middle. Germline assignment: CDR1 SGHAT and CDR2 FQNNGV. The CDR3 is made up of 13 amino acids. The CDR3 DNA reads TGTGCCAGCAGTCTCGGACCCGGGGGTGGAGCTTTCTTT. It codes for CASSLGPGGGAFF.

In this sample, this clone turned up a few times. The V call is TRBV29-1, the J call TRBJ2-3, with unresolved D. CDR1 is SQVTM, CDR2 ANQGSEA, per germline. V shed 4 bases and J shed 0 bases, with 8 bases lying between them. The CDR3 is made up of 13 amino acids. CDR3 nucleotides: TGCAGCGTTGCAGTAGTTAGCACAGATACGCAGTATTTT. It specifies CSVAVVSTDTQYF.

The CDR3 here is CASSYGVGGGEGYTF. DNA of the CDR3: TGTGCCAGCAGCTACGGGGTCGGAGGGGGCGAGGGCTACACCTTC. This chain connects TRBV11-2 to TRBJ1-2; TRBD1 matches 7 bases. The CDR3 totals 15 residues. V dropped 4 bases and J dropped 8; count of bases not matched to a gene: 13. Germline loops: CDR1 SGHAT, CDR2 FQNNGV.

The chain uses TRBV6-1 and TRBJ2-2, with TRBD2 matching 8 bases. Germline CDR1 is MNHNS and CDR2 is SASEGT. J lost 7 bases, V lost 2 bases, and 9 bases had no gene match. CDR3 length: 16 residues. The CDR3 protein is CASSELSLAGYGELFF. The CDR3 DNA reads as TGTGCCAGCAGTGAATTGTCCCTAGCGGGTTACGGGGAGCTGTTTTTT.

This chain links TRBV27 with TRBJ2-1, with D perhaps matching TRBD1 or TRBD2 (6 bases each). Trimming cost V 2 bases and J 0 bases, with 8 bases left between them. Germline lookup yields CDR1 MNHEY and CDR2 SMNVEV (reference sequence). This CDR3 region has 15 residues. CDR3: CASSLEGGSYNEQFF. The CDR3 nucleotides are TGTGCCAGCAGTTTAGAGGGGGGCTCCTACAATGAGCAGTTCTTC.

This sequence joins TRBV6-4 and TRBJ2-2; D gene ambiguous. The CDR3 spans 12 residues. From germline, CDR1 is MRHNA and CDR2 SNTAGT. Trimming removed 6 bases at V and 7 bases at J, with 9 bases between. CDR3 region: CASSSLGGELFF. The DNA of the CDR3 is TGTGCCAGCAGCTCCCTGGGCGGGGAGCTGTTTTTT.

The chain recombines TRBV7-2 with TRBJ1-3, with a weak D call TRBD1 (6 bases). Germline V gene data show CDR1 as SGHTA and CDR2 as FQGNSA. The CDR3 sequence is 15 residues long. V lost 1 base and J lost 2, with 9 bases in between. The CDR3 sequence: CASSLVGGTGNTIYF. Here the CDR3 DNA reads TGTGCCAGCAGCTTAGTGGGGGGCACTGGAAACACCATATATTTT.

This clone was found a few times. The V call is TRBV10-3, the J call TRBJ2-2; maybe TRBD2 (5 bases). The V gene lost 6 bases and the J gene lost 3 bases, with 11 bases spanning the gap. The CDR3 is 14 amino acids. CDR1 is ENHRY, CDR2 SYGVKD, per germline. The CDR3 sequence is CAIRPAVDTGELFF. CDR3 DNA sequence: TGTGCCATCAGGCCAGCGGTGGACACCGGGGAGCTGTTTTTT.

This clone was observed a few times. The V and J genes are TRBV29-1 and TRBJ2-7; 7 bases are a match to TRBD1. Germline trimming cut 6 bases from V and 0 bases from J; bases unmatched to any gene: 8. CDR1 and CDR2 from the germline V gene are SQVTM and ANQGSEA. The CDR3 length is 14 residues. In DNA, the CDR3 is TGCAGCGTCCGACAGGGACCGATCTCCTACGAGCAGTACTTC. This translates into CSVRQGPISYEQYF.

The table lists this clone with a count of one. The chain recombines TRBV6-5 with TRBJ2-1, with D unclear. The CDR3 contains 15 residues. CDR1 and CDR2 from the germline V gene are MNHEY and SVGAGI. V was pared by 2 bases and J by 10 bases, with 18 bases between. Here the CDR3 reads CASSYDAVRGREQFF. CDR3 DNA sequence: TGTGCCAGCAGTTACGATGCCGTACGAGGTAGAGAGCAGTTCTTC.

This clone has only one observation. The rearrangement joins TRBV5-1 to TRBJ2-7; maybe TRBD1 (5 bases). V shed 3 bases and J shed 0 bases, with 19 bases lying between them. CDR1 is SGHRS and CDR2 is YFSETQ in the germline V gene. CDR3 length: 17 amino acids. The chain's CDR3 is CASSSPEAGKNSYEQYF. In DNA form, the CDR3 reads TGCGCCAGCAGCTCCCCAGAGGCAGGGAAAAACTCCTACGAGCAGTACTTC.

This chain connects TRBV29-1 to TRBJ1-1, with 10 nucleotides matching TRBD1. V trimming: 5 bases; J trimming: 4 bases; junction bases outside the gene matches: 10. Germline CDR1 and CDR2: SQVTM and ANQGSEA. The CDR3 is 15 amino acids. The CDR3 loop reads CSVQTGGVMSTEAFF. CDR3 sequence (DNA): TGCAGCGTTCAGACAGGGGGCGTTATGAGCACTGAAGCTTTCTTT.

This sequence joins TRBV7-9 and TRBJ2-1; D is undetermined. Germline CDR1 SEHNR, CDR2 FQNEAQ (reference sequence). The V and J ends lost 7 bases and 0 bases respectively, with 10 bases between them. This CDR3 spans 14 amino acids. As DNA, the CDR3 is TGTGCCAGCAAAACGTTGAGCTCCTACAATGAGCAGTTCTTC. Translated, it gives CASKTLSSYNEQFF.

This rearrangement joins TRBV4-3 to TRBJ1-5, with D unresolved. CDR1 is LGHNA and CDR2 is YSLEER in the germline V gene. V lost 0 bases, J lost 0 bases, and 9 bases lay in between. This CDR3 is 16 amino acids long. The CDR3 here is CASSQDYAVSNQPQHF. CDR3 DNA: TGCGCCAGCAGCCAAGATTACGCAGTTAGCAATCAGCCCCAGCATTTT.